This paragraph covers one TCR beta chain sequence. CDR3 length equals 11 residues. V was clipped by 10 bases and J by 4 bases, with 11 bases between them. CDR1 LNHDA and CDR2 SQIVND come from the germline V gene (reference sequence). These data belong to a study of blood T cell repertoires in COVID-19. This table comes from immunoSEQ multiplex PCR, and its TCRdb copy is limited to in-frame clones, with some not included. Among around 63,000 clones listed, 85% to 90% were seen once. Followed longitudinally, the Seattle patients had been enrolled during active infection. The chain couples TRBV19 to TRBJ2-7, with a possible D match to TRBD1 (6 bases). The sample taken for sequencing was peripheral blood. The TCR comes from a woman in her sixties or seventies with COVID-19, enrolled during active disease. CDR3 region: CATSDRYEQYF. CDR3 nucleotide sequence: TGTGCCACCTCGGACAGATACGAGCAGTACTTC.